This entry describes one T cell receptor beta chain. The CDR3 is made up of 14 amino acids. Unmatched junction bases numbered 1, after V lost 6 bases and J lost 0 bases. CDR1 is MNHEY and CDR2 is SMNVEV in the germline V gene (reference sequence). The data belong to a study of blood T cell repertoires in COVID-19. TCRdb keeps only in-frame clones here, not all; method: immunoSEQ multiplex PCR. The repertoire holds about 74,000 clones, with about 91% as singletons. Sequencing used peripheral blood. This chain uses TRBV27 with TRBJ2-7; the match to TRBD1 covers 11 bases. This receptor was obtained from a woman of 80 years or more with active or convalescent COVID-19. The CDR3 bases are TGTGCCAGCAGAGGGACAGGGGGCTCCTACGAGCAGTACTTC. Translated, it gives CASRGTGGSYEQYF.